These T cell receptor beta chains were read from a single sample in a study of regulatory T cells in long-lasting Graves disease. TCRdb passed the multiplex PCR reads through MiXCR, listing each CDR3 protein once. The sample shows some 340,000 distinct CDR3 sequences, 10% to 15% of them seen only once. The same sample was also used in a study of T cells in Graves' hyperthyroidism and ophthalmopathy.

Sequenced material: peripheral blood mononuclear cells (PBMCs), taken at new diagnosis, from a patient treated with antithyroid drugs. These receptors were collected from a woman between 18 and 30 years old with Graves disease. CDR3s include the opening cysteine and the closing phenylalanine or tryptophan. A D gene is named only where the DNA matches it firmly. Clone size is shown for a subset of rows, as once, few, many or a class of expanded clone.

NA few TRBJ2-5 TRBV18 TGTGCCAGCTCAGGGCGACAGGAGCAAGAGACCCAGTACTTC CASSGRQEQETQYF
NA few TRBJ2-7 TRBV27 TGTGCCAGCAGTTTTGGGGACCCTACCTACGAGCAGTACTTC CASSFGDPTYEQYF
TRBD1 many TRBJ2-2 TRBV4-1 TGCGCCAGCAGCCAGAGGACAGGGGGCGAATCTGTCACCGGGGAGCTGTTTTTT CASSQRTGGESVTGELFF
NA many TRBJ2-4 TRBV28 TGTGCCAGCAGTCGTCGGGGTCCCAAAAACATTCAGTACTTC CASSRRGPKNIQYF
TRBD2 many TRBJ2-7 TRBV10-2 TGCGCCAGCAGTGAGTCGACGGTAGCGGGAGGGTACGAGCAGTACTTC CASSESTVAGGYEQYF
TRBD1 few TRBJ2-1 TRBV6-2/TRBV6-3 TGTGCCAGCAACGAGGACAGGGACGCCTACAATGAGCAGTTCTTC CASNEDRDAYNEQFF
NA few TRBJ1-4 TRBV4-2 TGTGCCAGCAGCCAAGGTCCGGGGAGTTCTAATGAAAAACTGTTTTTT CASSQGPGSSNEKLFF
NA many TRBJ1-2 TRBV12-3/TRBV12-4 TGTGCCAGCAGCTTCCGGGGTAACTATGGCTACACCTTC CASSFRGNYGYTF
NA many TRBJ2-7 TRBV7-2 TGTGCCAGCAGCTTCTCCCGACAGGAAGGGCAGTACTTC CASSFSRQEGQYF
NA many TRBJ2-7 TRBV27 TGTGCCAGCAGTTTCGTAGCGCGTGACTACGAGCAGTACTTC CASSFVARDYEQYF
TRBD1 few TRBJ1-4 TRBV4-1 TGCGCCAGCAGCAGGACAGGGGGCGAAAAACTGTTTTTT CASSRTGGEKLFF
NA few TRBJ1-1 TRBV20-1 TGCAGTGCTAGAGATATGTCAGGAGTGAACACTGAAGCTTTCTTT CSARDMSGVNTEAFF
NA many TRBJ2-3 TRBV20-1 TGCAGTGCTAGGCAGTTAGATACGCAGTATTTT CSARQLDTQYF
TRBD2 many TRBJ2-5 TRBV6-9 TGTGCCAGCAGTTACTCCCGCTCGGGGGGAGGGGAGACCCAGTACTTC CASSYSRSGGGETQYF
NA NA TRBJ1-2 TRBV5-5 TGTGCCAGCAGCTTCCGTCTCCTGGGCTACACCTTC CASSFRLLGYTF
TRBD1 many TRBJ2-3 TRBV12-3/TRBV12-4 TGTGCCAGCAGGAAGACAGGGAACACAGATACGCAGTATTTT CASRKTGNTDTQYF
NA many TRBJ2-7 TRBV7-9 TGTGCCAGCAGCTTAGTGAGTGGGCAGGGCTTGTACGAGCAGTACTTC CASSLVSGQGLYEQYF
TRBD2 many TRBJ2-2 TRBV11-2 TGTGCCAGCAGCCTGAGACTAGCGGACGGCAGCGGGGAGCTGTTTTTT CASSLRLADGSGELFF
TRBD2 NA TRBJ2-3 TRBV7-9 TGTGCCAGCAGCGCGGGACTAGCGGGAGGGCCCTCAGATACGCAGTATTTT CASSAGLAGGPSDTQYF
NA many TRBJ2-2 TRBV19 TGTGCCAGTAGTATCATCTCCGGGGCTAACACCGGGGAGCTGTTTTTT CASSIISGANTGELFF
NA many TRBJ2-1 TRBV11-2 TGTGCCAGCAGCTTAAGCAGGGGGCAGTTCTTC CASSLSRGQFF
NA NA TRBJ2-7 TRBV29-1 TGCAGCGTTGAAGATGTACACGAGCAGTACTTC CSVEDVHEQYF
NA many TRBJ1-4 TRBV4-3 TGCGCCAGCAGCCCCATGGACCGGTGGGATGAAAAACTGTTTTTT CASSPMDRWDEKLFF
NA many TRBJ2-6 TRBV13 TGTGCCAGCAGCTCCCTAGACAGGTCGAGCTCTGGGGCCAACGTCCTGACTTTC CASSSLDRSSSGANVLTF